These 6 T cell receptor beta chains came from one sample sequenced in a study of regulatory T cells in long-lasting Graves disease (dated by TCRdb to the early 2020s). What the time point label conveys for this sample: newly diagnosed GD, antithyroid drugs for less than 3 months. RNA was extracted from PBMCs in TRIzol for both TCR sequencing and RNA sequencing. The library was prepared using multiplex PCR. Instrument on record: Illumina HiSeq 4000. CDR3 regions were amplified by Arm-PCR with iRepertoire HTBI primers to construct TCR beta libraries. In-frame beta chains were kept once TCRdb had trimmed the public reads at Q25 with fastp and called clones with MiXCR. Rows are combined by CDR3 protein, so each entry shows the most common genes and DNA. The sample table shows 250,000 to 300,000 distinct CDR3 sequences, and 15% to 20% are seen once. The ten biggest clones cover 13% to 15% of the sample.

The same sample was also studied in work on T cells in Graves' hyperthyroidism and ophthalmopathy.

Sequencing was performed on peripheral blood mononuclear cells (PBMCs), taken at new diagnosis, from a patient treated with antithyroid drugs. The receptors derive from a woman in her twenties or thirties with Graves disease. Donor details come from another sample of the same person, matched by shared clones.

This clonotype has a count of ten or more. V gene TRBV27 combines with J gene TRBJ2-3; the D gene is possibly TRBD2 (5 bases). V lost 3 bases to trimming and J lost 2 bases, with 12 bases between them. Germline CDR1 and CDR2: MNHEY and SMNVEV (reference sequence). This CDR3 comprises 15 residues. The CDR3 spells CASSFGLYSTDTQYF. As DNA, the CDR3 is TGTGCCAGCAGTTTTGGACTCTACTCCACAGATACGCAGTATTTT.

Ten or more counts support this clonotype. The V gene is TRBV7-2, the J gene TRBJ1-1; D perhaps matches TRBD1 (5 bases). Germline V gives CDR1 SGHTA, CDR2 FQGNSA. Trimming removed 3 bases at V and 3 bases at J, with 11 bases between. The CDR3 loop spans 14 amino acids. The CDR3, as DNA: TGTGCCAGCAGCTTTCAGGGTAGCGACACTGAAGCTTTCTTT. Translation: CASSFQGSDTEAFF.

This clonotype was detected ten times or more. The chain recombines TRBV7-2 with TRBJ1-3; no reliable D call. The V and J ends lost 1 base and 0 bases respectively, with 4 bases between them. The CDR3 length is 14 residues. Germline V CDR1 and CDR2: SGHTA, FQGNSA. The CDR3 bases are TGTGCCAGCAGCTTAGGCCGCTCTGGAAACACCATATATTTT. It codes for CASSLGRSGNTIYF. Full variable domain (rest looked up from reference TRBV7-2 and TRBJ1-3): GAGVSQSPSNKVTEKGKDVELRCDPISGHTALYWYRQSLGQGLEFLIYFQGNSAPDKSGLPSDRFSAERTGGSVSTLTIQRTQQEDSAVYLCASSLGRSGNTIYFGEGSWLTVV.

This clonotype has more than one count but fewer than ten. Since a much larger clone is just one base distant, this may be a read error. The CDR3 end shows no conserved phenylalanine or tryptophan, and so a read error is likely. The chain carries TRBV7-2 and TRBJ1-1, with D perhaps matching TRBD1 (5 bases). Trimming removed 5 bases from V and 0 bases from J, with 16 bases in between. The CDR3 runs to 16 residues. Germline V gene sequence: CDR1 SGHTA, CDR2 FQGNSA. The CDR3, as DNA: TGTGCCAGCAGCCACCGGGGGAGTTCCATGAACACTGAAGCTTTCCTT. Residues: CASSHRGSSMNTEAFL.

This clonotype occurred many times. This chain uses TRBV10-1 with TRBJ2-3; 8 nucleotides agree with TRBD1. The V and J ends lost 6 bases and 5 bases, in that order; junction bases with no gene match: 7. The germline gives CDR1 WNHNN, CDR2 SYGVQD (reference sequence). CDR3 length: 14 amino acids. The chain's CDR3 is CASSGQGGGDTQYF. The DNA for the CDR3 is TGCGCCAGCAGCGGACAGGGAGGCGGAGATACGCAGTATTTT.

This clonotype has at least ten counts. This rearrangement joins TRBV5-1 to TRBJ1-1, with unresolved D. The V end was cut by 5 bases, the J end by 1 base, with 9 bases between. Germline V gene data show CDR1 as SGHRS and CDR2 as YFSETQ. This CDR3 comprises 13 residues. The CDR3 DNA reads TGCGCCAGCAGGGCCGCGGGGAACACTGAAGCTTTCTTT. It translates to CASRAAGNTEAFF.